This passage covers 10 T cell receptor beta chains from one sample sequenced in a study of OX40 agonist ivuxolimab in advanced cancers. Generated by immunoSEQ multiplex PCR, the TCRdb table keeps only in-frame clones and is missing some. The sample gives 90,000 or so clones, 80% to 90% of which show up once; about 4.7% is in the top ten. The source material was CD4+ or CD8+ T cells sorted from blood, sampled in a trial of the OX40 agonist ivuxolimab. The receptor source for this set is an adult with an advanced solid tumor such as melanoma, head and neck, liver or kidney cancer.

The V gene is TRBV4-3, the J gene TRBJ1-2; a weak D match, TRBD1 (5 bases). CDR1 LGHNA and CDR2 YSLEER come from the germline V gene. Trimming removed 0 bases at V and 2 bases at J, with 10 bases between. This CDR3 has 15 amino acids. CDR3 DNA: TGCGCCAGCAGCCAAGAACTAGCAGGGAACTATGGCTACACCTTC. It specifies CASSQELAGNYGYTF.

This chain links TRBV19 with TRBJ1-4; possible D gene TRBD1, 5 bases. The germline CDR1 and CDR2 sequences are LNHDA and SQIVND (reference sequence). V was cut by 6 bases and J by 4 bases, with 9 bases left in between. The CDR3 covers 13 residues. The CDR3 DNA follows: TGTGCCAGTAGAGATAGGGGTAATGAAAAACTGTTTTTT. Protein: CASRDRGNEKLFF. The complete variable domain, with remaining parts taken from reference TRBV19 and TRBJ1-4, reads DGGITQSPKYLFRKEGQNVTLSCEQNLNHDAMYWYRQDPGQGLRLIYYSQIVNDFQKGDIAEGYSVSREKKESFPLTVTSAQKNPTAFYLCASRDRGNEKLFFGSGTQLSVL.

The V and J genes are TRBV7-6 and TRBJ2-3, with 12 nucleotides matching TRBD1. The CDR3 extends over 15 amino acids. Looked up from germline, CDR1 is SGHVS and CDR2 is FNYEAQ. V was pared by 5 bases and J by 4 bases, with 4 bases of the junction left unmatched. The CDR3 nucleotides read TGTGCCAGCAGCCTTGGGACAGGGGGCCCAGATACGCAGTATTTT. Amino acids: CASSLGTGGPDTQYF.

This clone has more than one count but fewer than ten. The chain is built from TRBV14 and TRBJ2-3, with 11 positions matching TRBD2. Germline V lookup: CDR1 SGHDN, CDR2 FVKESK. CDR3 size: 17 residues. Unmatched junction bases numbered 9, after V lost 3 bases and J lost 4 bases. The CDR3 loop reads CASSQVSGLADSDTQYF. CDR3 nucleotide sequence: TGTGCCAGCAGCCAGGTTTCGGGACTAGCGGATTCAGATACGCAGTATTTT.

The chain employs TRBV30 and TRBJ2-5; 13 bases agree with TRBD2. CDR1 and CDR2 from the germline V gene are GTSNPN and SVGIG (reference sequence). Trimming cost V 0 bases and J 5 bases; bases outside gene matches: 6. CDR3 length: 16 residues. CDR3: CAWSVLAGGAVETQYF. In nucleotides, the CDR3 is TGTGCCTGGAGTGTACTAGCGGGAGGGGCTGTGGAGACCCAGTACTTC.

The chain links TRBV6-1 to TRBJ1-2, with D possibly being TRBD1 (5 bases). CDR1 MNHNS and CDR2 SASEGT come from the germline V gene. Trimming removed 1 base from V and 8 bases from J, with 17 bases in between. There are 15 residues in the CDR3. CDR3 in amino acids: CASSEELWGGHGYTF. The CDR3, as DNA: TGTGCCAGCAGTGAAGAGTTGTGGGGCGGACACGGCTACACCTTC.

The CDR3 nucleotides are TGTGCCAGCAGCGTACCCGGGGGGCTCCGAGAGACCCAGTACTTC. Its protein is CASSVPGGLRETQYF. This sequence joins TRBV5-4 and TRBJ2-5; D might be TRBD2 (7 bases). Germline lookup yields CDR1 SGHNT and CDR2 YYREEE (reference sequence). The CDR3 extends over 15 amino acids. Trimming left V 4 bases short and J 4 bases short, with 17 bases between.

The chain uses TRBV5-1 and TRBJ2-2; D gene uncertain. The CDR3 spans 17 residues. V was trimmed by 1 base and J by 0 bases, leaving 13 bases between them. The germline V gene encodes CDR1 SGHRS and CDR2 YFSETQ. The CDR3 protein is CASSLHSAGSNTGELFF. CDR3 coding DNA: TGCGCCAGCAGCTTGCATTCTGCAGGATCGAACACCGGGGAGCTGTTTTTT.

This chain links TRBV5-4 with TRBJ2-3; 10 bases agree with TRBD2. The CDR3 consists of 18 residues. The germline gives CDR1 SGHNT, CDR2 YYREEE (reference sequence). With V trimmed by 3 bases and J by 2 bases, 12 bases remained unmatched. CDR3 in DNA: TGTGCCAGCAGCTCCCCCGGACTAGCGGTAGACCTCACAGATACGCAGTATTTT. Translated, it gives CASSSPGLAVDLTDTQYF.

The V and J genes are TRBV28 and TRBJ1-1; TRBD1 matches 7 bases. Germline V gene sequence: CDR1 MDHEN, CDR2 SYDVKM. V lost 5 bases and J lost 11; bases outside the gene matches: 5. The CDR3 contains 11 residues. CDR3 amino acids: CASSVDREAFF. The CDR3 nucleotides read TGTGCCAGCAGTGTCGACAGGGAGGCTTTCTTT.